This T cell receptor (beta chain) was recorded in a study of CD8 T cells in Susac syndrome. cDNA came from approximately 0.5 to 1 ug RNA primed by random hexamers. TCRdb re-derived calls from the immunoSEQ multiplex PCR reads in MiXCR, one entry per CDR3 protein. There are about 200,000 distinct CDR3 sequences in the sample; approximately 94% occur only once, and approximately 0.09% lies in the top ten. The CDR3 sequence is 16 residues long. Germline V gene sequence: CDR1 WSHSY, CDR2 SAAADI. Trimming removed 1 base from V and 9 bases from J; junction bases left unmatched: 10. This chain uses TRBV10-2 with TRBJ2-1, with TRBD2 matching 9 bases. Material for sequencing was CD4+ T cells from PBMCs. The receptor's source is a human donor with multiple sclerosis. CDR3 protein: CASSEWVAGAYSEQFF. CDR3 bases: TGCGCCAGCAGTGAGTGGGTAGCGGGGGCATACTCTGAGCAGTTCTTC.